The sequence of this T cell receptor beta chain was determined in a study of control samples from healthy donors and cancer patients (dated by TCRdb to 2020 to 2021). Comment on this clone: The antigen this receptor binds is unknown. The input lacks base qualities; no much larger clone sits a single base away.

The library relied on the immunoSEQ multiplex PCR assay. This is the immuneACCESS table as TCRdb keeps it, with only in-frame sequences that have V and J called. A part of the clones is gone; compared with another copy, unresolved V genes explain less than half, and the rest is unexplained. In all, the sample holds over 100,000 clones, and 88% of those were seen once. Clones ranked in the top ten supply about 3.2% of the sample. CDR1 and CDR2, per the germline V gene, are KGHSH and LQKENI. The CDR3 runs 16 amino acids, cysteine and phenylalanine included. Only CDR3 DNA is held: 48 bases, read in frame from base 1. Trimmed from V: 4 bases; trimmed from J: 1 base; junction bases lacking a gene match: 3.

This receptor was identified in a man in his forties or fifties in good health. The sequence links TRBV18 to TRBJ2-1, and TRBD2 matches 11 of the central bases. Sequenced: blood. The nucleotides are TGTGCCAGCTCACAAACTAGCGGGGGTTCCTACAATGAGCAGTTCTTC. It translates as CASSQTSGGSYNEQFF.